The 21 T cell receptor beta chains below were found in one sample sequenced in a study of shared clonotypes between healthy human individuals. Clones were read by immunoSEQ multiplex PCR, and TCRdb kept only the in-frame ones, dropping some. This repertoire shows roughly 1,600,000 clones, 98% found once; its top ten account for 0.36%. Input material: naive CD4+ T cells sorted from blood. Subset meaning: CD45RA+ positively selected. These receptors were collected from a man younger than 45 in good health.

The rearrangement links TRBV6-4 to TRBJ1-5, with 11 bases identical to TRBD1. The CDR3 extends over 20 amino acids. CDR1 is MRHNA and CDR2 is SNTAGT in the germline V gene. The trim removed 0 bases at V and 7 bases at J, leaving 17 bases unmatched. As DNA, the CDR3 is TGTGCCAGCAGTGACTCGTATGGACAGGGGGCTCTCGGGCGTGTGCAGCCCCAGCATTTT. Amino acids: CASSDSYGQGALGRVQPQHF.

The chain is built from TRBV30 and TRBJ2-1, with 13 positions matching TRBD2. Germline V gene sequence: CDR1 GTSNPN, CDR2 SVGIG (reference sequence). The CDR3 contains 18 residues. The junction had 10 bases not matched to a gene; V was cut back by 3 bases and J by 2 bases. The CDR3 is CAWRAGLAGIIAYNEQFF. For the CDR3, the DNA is TGTGCCTGGAGGGCGGGACTAGCGGGAATTATCGCCTACAATGAGCAGTTCTTC.

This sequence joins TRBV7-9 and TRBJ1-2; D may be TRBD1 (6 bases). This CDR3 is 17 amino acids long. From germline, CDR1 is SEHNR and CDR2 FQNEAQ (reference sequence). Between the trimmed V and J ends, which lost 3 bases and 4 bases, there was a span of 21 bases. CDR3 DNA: TGTGCCAGCAGCTTTGGAGACAGGCCGGCGTTTGGCTATGGCTACACCTTC. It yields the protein CASSFGDRPAFGYGYTF. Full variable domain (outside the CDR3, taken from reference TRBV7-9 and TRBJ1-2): DTGVSQNPRHKITKRGQNVTFRCDPISEHNRLYWYRQTLGQGPEFLTYFQNEAQLEKSRLLSDRFSAERPKGSFSTLEIQRTEQGDSAMYLCASSFGDRPAFGYGYTFGSGTRLTVV.

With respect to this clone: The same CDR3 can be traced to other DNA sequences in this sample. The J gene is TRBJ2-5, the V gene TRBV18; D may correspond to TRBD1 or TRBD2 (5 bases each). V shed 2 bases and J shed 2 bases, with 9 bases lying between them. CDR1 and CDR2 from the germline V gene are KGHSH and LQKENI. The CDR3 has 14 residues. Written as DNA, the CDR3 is TGTGCCAGCTCACCAAGAGGGGTACAAGAGACCCAGTACTTC. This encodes CASSPRGVQETQYF. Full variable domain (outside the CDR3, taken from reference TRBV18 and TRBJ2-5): NAGVMQNPRHLVRRRGQEARLRCSPMKGHSHVYWYRQLPEEGLKFMVYLQKENIIDESGMPKERFSAEFPKEGPSILRIQQVVRGDSAAYFCASSPRGVQETQYFGPGTRLLVL.

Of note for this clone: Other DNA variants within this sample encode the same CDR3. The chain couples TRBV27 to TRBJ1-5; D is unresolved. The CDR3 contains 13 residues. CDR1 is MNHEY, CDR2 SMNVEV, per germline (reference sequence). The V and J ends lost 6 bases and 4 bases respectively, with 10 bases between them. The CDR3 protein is CASSLWVNQPQHF. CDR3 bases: TGTGCCAGCAGCTTGTGGGTTAATCAGCCCCAGCATTTT.

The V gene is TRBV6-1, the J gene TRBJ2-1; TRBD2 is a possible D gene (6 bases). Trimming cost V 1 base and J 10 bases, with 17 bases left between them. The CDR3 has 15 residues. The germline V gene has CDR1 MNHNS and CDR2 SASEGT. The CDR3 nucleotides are TGTGCCAGCAGTGAAGAACCGCTAGCGATCGCCGAGCAGTTCTTC. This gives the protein CASSEEPLAIAEQFF.

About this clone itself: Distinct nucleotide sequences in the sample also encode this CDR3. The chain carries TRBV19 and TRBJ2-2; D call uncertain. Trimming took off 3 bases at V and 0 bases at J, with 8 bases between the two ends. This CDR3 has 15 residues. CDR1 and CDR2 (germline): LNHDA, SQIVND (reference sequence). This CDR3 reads CASSIGTANTGELFF. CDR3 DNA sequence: TGTGCCAGTAGTATTGGAACCGCGAACACCGGGGAGCTGTTTTTT.

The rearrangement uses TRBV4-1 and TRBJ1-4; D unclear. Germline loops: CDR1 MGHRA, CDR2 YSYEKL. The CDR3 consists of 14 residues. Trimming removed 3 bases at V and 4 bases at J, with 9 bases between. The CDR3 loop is CASSQSGINEKLFF. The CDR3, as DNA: TGCGCCAGCAGCCAGTCGGGGATTAATGAAAAACTGTTTTTT.

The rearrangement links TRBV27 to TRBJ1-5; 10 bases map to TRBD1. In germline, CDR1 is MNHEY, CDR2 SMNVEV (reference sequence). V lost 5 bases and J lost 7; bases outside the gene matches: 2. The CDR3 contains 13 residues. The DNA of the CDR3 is TGTGCCAGCAGTCGACAGGGGGCACAGCCCCAGCATTTT. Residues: CASSRQGAQPQHF.

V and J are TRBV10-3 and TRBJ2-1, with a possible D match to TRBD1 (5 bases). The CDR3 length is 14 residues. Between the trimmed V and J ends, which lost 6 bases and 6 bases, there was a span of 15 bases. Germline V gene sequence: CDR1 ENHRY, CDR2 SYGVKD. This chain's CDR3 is CAIRVQASPNEQFF. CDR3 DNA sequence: TGTGCCATCAGGGTACAGGCCTCCCCCAATGAGCAGTTCTTC.

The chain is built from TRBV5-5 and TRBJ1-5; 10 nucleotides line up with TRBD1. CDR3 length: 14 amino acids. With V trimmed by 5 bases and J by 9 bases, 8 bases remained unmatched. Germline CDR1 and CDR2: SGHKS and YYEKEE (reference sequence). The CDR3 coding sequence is TGTGCCAGCAGTGACAGGGGGCCGGCCATGCCCCAGCATTTT. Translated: CASSDRGPAMPQHF.

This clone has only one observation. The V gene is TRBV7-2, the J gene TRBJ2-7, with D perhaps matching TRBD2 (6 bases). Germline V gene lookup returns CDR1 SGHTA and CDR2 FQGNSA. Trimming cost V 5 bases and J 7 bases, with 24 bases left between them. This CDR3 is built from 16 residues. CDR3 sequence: CASSPRRAPFMGEQYF. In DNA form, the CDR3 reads TGTGCCAGCAGCCCACGGAGGGCCCCTTTTATGGGAGAGCAGTACTTC.

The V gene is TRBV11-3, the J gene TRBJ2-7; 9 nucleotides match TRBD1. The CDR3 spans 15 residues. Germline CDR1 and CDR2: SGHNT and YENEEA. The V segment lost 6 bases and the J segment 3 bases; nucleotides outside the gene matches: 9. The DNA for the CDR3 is TGTGCCAGCAGGGAAGACAGGGGGTATCACTACGAGCAGTACTTC. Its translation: CASREDRGYHYEQYF.

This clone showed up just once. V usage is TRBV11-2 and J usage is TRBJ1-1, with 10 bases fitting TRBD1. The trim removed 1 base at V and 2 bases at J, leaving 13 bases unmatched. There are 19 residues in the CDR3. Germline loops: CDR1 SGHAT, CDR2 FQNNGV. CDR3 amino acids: CASSLGSFWDRGPNTEAFF. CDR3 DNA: TGTGCCAGCAGCTTAGGGAGTTTTTGGGACAGGGGCCCAAACACTGAAGCTTTCTTT. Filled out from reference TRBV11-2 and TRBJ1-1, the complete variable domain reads EAGVAQSPRYKIIEKRQSVAFWCNPISGHATLYWYQQILGQGPKLLIQFQNNGVVDDSQLPKDRFSAERLKGVDSTLKIQPAKLEDSAVYLCASSLGSFWDRGPNTEAFFGQGTRLTVV.

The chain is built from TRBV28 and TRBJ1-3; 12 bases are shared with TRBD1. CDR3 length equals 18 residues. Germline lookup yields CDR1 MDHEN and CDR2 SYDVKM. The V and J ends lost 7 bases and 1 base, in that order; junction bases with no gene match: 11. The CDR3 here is CASTTGTGGIGSGNTIYF. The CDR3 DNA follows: TGTGCCAGCACGACCGGGACAGGGGGCATTGGGTCTGGAAACACCATATATTTT.

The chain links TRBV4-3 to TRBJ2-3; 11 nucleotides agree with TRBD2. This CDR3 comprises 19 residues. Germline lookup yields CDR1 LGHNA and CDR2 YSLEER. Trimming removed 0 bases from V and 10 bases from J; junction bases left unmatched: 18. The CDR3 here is CASSQDAAGRSGRALAQYF. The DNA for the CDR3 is TGCGCCAGCAGCCAAGACGCCGCGGGTCGTAGCGGGAGGGCCCTTGCGCAGTATTTT.

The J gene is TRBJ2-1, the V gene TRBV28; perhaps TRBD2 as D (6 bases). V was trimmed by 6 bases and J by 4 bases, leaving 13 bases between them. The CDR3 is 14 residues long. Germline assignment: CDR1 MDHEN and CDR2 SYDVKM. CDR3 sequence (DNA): TGTGCCAGCAGGTCGACGGCGGGATACAATGAGCAGTTCTTC. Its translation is CASRSTAGYNEQFF.

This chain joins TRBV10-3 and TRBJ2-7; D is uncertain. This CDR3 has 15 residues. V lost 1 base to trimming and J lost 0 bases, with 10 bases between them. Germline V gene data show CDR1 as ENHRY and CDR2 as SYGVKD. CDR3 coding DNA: TGTGCCATCAGTGAGTTTATATCAGTCTCCTACGAGCAGTACTTC. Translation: CAISEFISVSYEQYF.

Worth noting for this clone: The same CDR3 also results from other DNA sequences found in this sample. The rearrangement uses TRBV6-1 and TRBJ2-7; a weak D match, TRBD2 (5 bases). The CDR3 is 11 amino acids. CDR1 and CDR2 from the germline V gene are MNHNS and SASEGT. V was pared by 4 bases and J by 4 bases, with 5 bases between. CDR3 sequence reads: CASSGGYEQYF. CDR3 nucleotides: TGTGCCAGCAGTGGAGGGTACGAGCAGTACTTC.

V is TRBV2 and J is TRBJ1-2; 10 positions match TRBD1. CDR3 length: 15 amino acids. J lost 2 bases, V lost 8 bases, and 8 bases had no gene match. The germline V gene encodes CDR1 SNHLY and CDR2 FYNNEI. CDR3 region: CASPNSGQGNYGYTF. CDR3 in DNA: TGTGCCAGCCCGAACTCGGGACAGGGGAACTATGGCTACACCTTC.

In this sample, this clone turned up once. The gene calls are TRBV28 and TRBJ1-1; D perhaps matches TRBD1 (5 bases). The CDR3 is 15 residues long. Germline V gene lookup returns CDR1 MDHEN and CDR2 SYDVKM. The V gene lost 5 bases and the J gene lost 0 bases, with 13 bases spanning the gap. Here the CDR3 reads CASSMGGGMNTEAFF. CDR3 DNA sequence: TGTGCCAGCAGTATGGGTGGGGGGATGAACACTGAAGCTTTCTTT.